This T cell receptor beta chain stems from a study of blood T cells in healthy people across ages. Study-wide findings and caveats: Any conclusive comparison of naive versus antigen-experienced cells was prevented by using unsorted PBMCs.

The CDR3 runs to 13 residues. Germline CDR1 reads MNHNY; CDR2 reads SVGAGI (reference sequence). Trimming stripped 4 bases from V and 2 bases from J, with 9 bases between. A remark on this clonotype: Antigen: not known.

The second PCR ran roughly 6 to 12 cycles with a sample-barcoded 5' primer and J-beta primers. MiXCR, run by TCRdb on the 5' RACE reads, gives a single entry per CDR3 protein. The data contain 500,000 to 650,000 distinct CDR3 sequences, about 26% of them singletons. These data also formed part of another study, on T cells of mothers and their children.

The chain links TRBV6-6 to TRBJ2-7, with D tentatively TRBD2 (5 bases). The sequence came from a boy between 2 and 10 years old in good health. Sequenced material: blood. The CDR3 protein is CASSSSWTYEQYF. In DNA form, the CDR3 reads TGTGCCAGCAGTTCTAGCTGGACCTACGAGCAGTACTTC.